The present entry profiles one T cell receptor (beta chain) with its context. Its antigen is undetermined. This CDR3 comprises 17 residues. The data belong to a study of T cell responses to AZD1222 COVID-19 vaccine. Study results and caveats: It was only a handful of AZD1222 recipients who were seropositive at baseline. Unmutated variant regions are reportedly the target of nearly half of TCRs that are spike-specific. Recipients of two AZD1222 doses showed rising Spike-specific TCR breadth and depth.

Method: immunoSEQ multiplex PCR; TCRdb's copy keeps in-frame clones and lacks some. The sample lists about 140,000 clones, approximately 90% occurring once. Sequenced here: peripheral blood, sampled 28 days after the second AZD1222 dose. The chain links TRBV12-2 to TRBJ1-5. TRBV12-2 is listed as a pseudogene. The clonotype comes from an adult who received the AZD1222 COVID-19 vaccine. This chain's CDR3 is CASRLARKEYSNQPQHF. The CDR3 DNA follows: TGTGCAAGTCGCTTAGCGCGGAAGGAGTATAGCAATCAGCCCCAGCATTTT.